Included here is one T cell receptor beta chain sequence, with context. The antigen is undetermined. At one end the junction does not follow the germline gene, possibly because of a read error. This entry is derived from a study of Graves' ophthalmopathy and Graves' hyperthyroidism. Among the exclusions were patients with other autoimmune diseases, uncontrolled infections, pregnancy or lactation. CDR1 is MDHEN and CDR2 is SYDVKM in the germline V gene. The CDR3 totals 14 residues. TCR beta CDR3 amplification used RNA transcripts. RT-PCR with HTBI primers came first, then second-round multiplex PCR. From the multiplex PCR reads, TCRdb called clonotypes with MiXCR, one entry per CDR3 protein. The sample carries roughly 610,000 distinct CDR3 sequences, approximately 21% recorded once. Findings and limits, study-wide: Prediction of ophthalmopathy progression reached around 71% sensitivity and roughly 72% specificity. Blood also carried most expanded thyroid clonotypes exceeding 0.001 frequency.

Sequencing was carried out using peripheral blood. This sequence originates from a woman between 18 and 29 years old with stable Graves' hyperthyroidism. Some clones in this sample may be carry-over from other donors' samples. This rearrangement joins TRBV28 to TRBJ2-7; possible D gene TRBD2, 5 bases. The CDR3: CASIVRVTDYDQYF. The CDR3 DNA reads as TGTGCCAGCATCGTCCGGGTCACTGACTACGATCAGTACTTC.